This T cell receptor beta chain came from a study of T cell responses to AZD1222 COVID-19 vaccine. Per germline, CDR1 GTSNPN and CDR2 SVGIG (reference sequence). CDR3 length: 15 residues. Trimming removed 3 bases from V and 5 bases from J; junction bases left unmatched: 6. TCRdb's table, derived via immunoSEQ multiplex PCR, lists solely in-frame clones and lacks some. The data contain approximately 190,000 clones, around 93% of them seen just once; the ten biggest clones take up 7.5% to 9.5%. With respect to this clone: Its antigen remains unidentified.

Overall study findings and caveats: Along spike, vaccine-associated CD4 TCRs were found throughout, with dominance at 160-218 and 743-854. Only a handful of people who got AZD1222 tested seropositive at baseline. Among the donors, most were white British and more were female, and clonal diversity was possibly underestimated. Nearly half of the spike-specific TCRs reportedly recognize variant regions that carry no mutations.

Sequencing was performed on peripheral blood, taken on day 0 of AZD1222 vaccination. This receptor was identified in an adult in good health. The rearrangement uses TRBV30 and TRBJ2-2; 10 bases are a match to TRBD1. CDR3 in amino acids: CAWSQTGGRTGELFF. The CDR3 DNA is TGTGCCTGGAGCCAGACAGGGGGCCGGACCGGGGAGCTGTTTTTT.